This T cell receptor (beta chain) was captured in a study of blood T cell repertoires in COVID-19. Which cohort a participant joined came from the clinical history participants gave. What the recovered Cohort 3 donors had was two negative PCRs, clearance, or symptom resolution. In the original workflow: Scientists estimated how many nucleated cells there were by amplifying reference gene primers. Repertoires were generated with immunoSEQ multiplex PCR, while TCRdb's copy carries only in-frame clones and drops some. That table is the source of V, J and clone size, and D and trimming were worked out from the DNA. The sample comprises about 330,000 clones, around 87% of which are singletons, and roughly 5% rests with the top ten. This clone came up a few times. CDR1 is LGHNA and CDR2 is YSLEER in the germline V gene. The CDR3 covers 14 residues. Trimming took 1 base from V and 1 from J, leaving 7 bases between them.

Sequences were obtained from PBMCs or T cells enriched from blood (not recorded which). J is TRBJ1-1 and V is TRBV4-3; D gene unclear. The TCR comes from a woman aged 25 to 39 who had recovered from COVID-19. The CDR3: CASSQGRENTEAFF. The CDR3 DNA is TGCGCCAGCAGCCAAGGTCGGGAGAACACTGAAGCTTTCTTT.